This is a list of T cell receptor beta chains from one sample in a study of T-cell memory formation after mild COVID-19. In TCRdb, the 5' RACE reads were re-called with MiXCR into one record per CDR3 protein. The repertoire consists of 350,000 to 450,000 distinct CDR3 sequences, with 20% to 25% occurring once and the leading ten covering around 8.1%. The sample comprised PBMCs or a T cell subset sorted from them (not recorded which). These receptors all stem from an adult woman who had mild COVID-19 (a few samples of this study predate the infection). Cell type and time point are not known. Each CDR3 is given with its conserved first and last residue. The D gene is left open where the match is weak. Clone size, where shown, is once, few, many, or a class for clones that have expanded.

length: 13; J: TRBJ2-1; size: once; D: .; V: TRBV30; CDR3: CAWSVWSYNEQFF; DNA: TGTGCCTGGAGTGTTTGGTCCTACAATGAGCAGTTCTTC
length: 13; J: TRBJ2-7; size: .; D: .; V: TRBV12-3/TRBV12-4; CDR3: CASSWTMDYEQYF; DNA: TGTGCCAGCAGTTGGACTATGGACTACGAGCAGTACTTC
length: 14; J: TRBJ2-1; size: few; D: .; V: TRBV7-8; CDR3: CASSLSDSYNEQFF; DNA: TGTGCCAGCAGCTTATCGGACTCATACAATGAGCAGTTCTTC
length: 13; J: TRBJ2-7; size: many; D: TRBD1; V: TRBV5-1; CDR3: CASSPDRGYEQYF; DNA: TGCGCCAGCAGCCCCGACAGGGGCTACGAGCAGTACTTC
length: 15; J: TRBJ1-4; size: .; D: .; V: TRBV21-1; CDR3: CASKASHRNNEKLFF; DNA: TGTGCCAGCAAGGCTTCGCACAGAAATAATGAAAAACTGTTTTTT
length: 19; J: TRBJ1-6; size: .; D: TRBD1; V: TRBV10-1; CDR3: CASRALSSTGDSYNSPLHF; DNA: TGCGCCAGCAGGGCCCTAAGTTCGACAGGGGACTCCTATAATTCACCCCTCCACTTT
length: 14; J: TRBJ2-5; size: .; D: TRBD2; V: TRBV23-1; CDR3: CASSAGGGAETQYF; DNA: TGCGCCAGCAGTGCCGGGGGGGGCGCGGAGACCCAGTACTTC
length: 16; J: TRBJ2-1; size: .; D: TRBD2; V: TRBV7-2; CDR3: CASSQAGLVVYNEQFF; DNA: TGTGCCAGCAGCCAAGCGGGACTAGTTGTCTACAATGAGCAGTTCTTC
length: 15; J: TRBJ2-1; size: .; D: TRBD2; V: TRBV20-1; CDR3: CSATGLAGVYNEQFF; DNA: TGCAGTGCAACAGGACTAGCGGGGGTCTACAATGAGCAGTTCTTC
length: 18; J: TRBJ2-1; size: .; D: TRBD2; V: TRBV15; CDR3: CATSGGLAGGSSYNEQFF; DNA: TGTGCCACCAGCGGGGGACTAGCGGGAGGCAGCTCCTACAATGAGCAGTTCTTC
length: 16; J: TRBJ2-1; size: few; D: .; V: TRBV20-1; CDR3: CSARDSGRGSYNEQFF; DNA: TGCAGTGCTAGAGATTCGGGCCGGGGCTCCTACAATGAGCAGTTCTTC
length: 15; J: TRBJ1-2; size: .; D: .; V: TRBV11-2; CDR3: CASSLAGKIPYGYTF; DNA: TGTGCCAGCAGCTTAGCTGGGAAGATTCCCTATGGCTACACCTTC
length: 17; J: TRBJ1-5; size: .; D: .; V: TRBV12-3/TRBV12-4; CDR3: CASRSDTYVGSNQPQHF; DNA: TGTGCCAGCAGGTCAGACACGTACGTCGGGAGCAATCAGCCCCAGCATTTT
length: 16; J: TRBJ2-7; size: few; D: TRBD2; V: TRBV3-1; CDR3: CASSQQSGGGSYEQYF; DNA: TGTGCCAGCAGCCAACAAAGCGGGGGGGGTTCCTACGAGCAGTACTTC
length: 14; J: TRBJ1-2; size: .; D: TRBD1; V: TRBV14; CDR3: CASSQAGTVYGYTF; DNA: TGTGCCAGCAGCCAAGCGGGGACAGTCTATGGCTACACCTTC
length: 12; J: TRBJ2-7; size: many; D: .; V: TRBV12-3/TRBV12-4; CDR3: CASSLDTYEQYF; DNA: TGTGCCAGCAGTCTTGACACCTACGAGCAGTACTTC
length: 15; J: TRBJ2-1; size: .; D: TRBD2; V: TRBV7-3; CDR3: CASSSFTGTNNEQFF; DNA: TGTGCCAGCAGCTCCTTCACCGGGACTAACAATGAGCAGTTCTTC
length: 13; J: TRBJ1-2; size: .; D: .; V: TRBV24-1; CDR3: CATSDLGGSGYTF; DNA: TGTGCCACCAGTGACCTAGGGGGGAGCGGCTACACCTTC
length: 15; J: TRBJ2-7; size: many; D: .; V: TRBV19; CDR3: CASKDVASGTQFLHF; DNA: .
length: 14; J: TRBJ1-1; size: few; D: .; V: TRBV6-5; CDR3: CASSYLSVNTEAFF; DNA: TGTGCCAGCAGTTATTTGTCGGTGAACACTGAAGCTTTCTTT
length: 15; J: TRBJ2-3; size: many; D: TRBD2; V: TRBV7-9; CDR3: CASSPRTSGTDTQYF; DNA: TGTGCCAGCAGCCCCAGGACTAGCGGCACAGATACGCAGTATTTT
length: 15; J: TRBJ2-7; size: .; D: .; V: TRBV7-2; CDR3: CASSLNPGASYEQYF; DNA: TGTGCCAGCAGCTTAAACCCGGGGGCCTCCTACGAGCAGTACTTC
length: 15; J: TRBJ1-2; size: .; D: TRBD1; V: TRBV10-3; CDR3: CAISDRDRGTRGYTF; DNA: TGTGCCATCAGTGATCGGGACAGGGGAACGCGTGGCTACACCTTC
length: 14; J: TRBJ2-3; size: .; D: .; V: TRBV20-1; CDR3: CSALQVLVRDTQYF; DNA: TGCAGTGCTCTACAGGTGTTAGTCCGGGATACGCAGTATTTT
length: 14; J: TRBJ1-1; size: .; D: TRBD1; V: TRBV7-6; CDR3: CASSTGQGYTEAFF; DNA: TGTGCCAGCAGCACGGGACAGGGGTACACTGAAGCTTTCTTT
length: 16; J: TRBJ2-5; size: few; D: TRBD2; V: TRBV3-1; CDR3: CASSFQRLAGVETQYF; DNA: TGTGCCAGCAGCTTTCAACGACTAGCGGGAGTAGAGACCCAGTACTTC
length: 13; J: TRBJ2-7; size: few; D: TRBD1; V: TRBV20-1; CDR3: CSARARQGIEQYF; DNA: TGCAGTGCTAGAGCCCGACAGGGGATCGAGCAGTACTTC
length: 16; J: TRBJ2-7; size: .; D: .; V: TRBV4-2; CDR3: CASSQAPGVKGYEQYF; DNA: TGTGCCAGCAGCCAAGCCCCCGGGGTTAAGGGCTACGAGCAGTACTTC
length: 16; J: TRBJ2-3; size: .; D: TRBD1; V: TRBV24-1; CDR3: CATSEESGTGVDTQYF; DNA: TGTGCCACCAGTGAGGAGTCCGGGACAGGGGTGGATACGCAGTATTTT
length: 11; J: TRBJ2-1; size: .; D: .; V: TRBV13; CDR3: CASSPNRDLFF; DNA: TGTGCCAGCAGCCCCAACCGGGACTTGTTCTTC
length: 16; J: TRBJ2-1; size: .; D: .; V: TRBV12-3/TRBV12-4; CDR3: CASSSTPASWGGEQFF; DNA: TGTGCCAGCAGTTCTACCCCGGCTAGCTGGGGTGGTGAGCAGTTCTTC
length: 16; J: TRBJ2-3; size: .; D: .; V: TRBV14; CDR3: CASSQESRRTPDTQYF; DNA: TGTGCCAGCAGCCAAGAGAGTCGACGGACCCCGGATACGCAGTATTTT
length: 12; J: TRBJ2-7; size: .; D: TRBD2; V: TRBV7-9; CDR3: CASRTAGDEQYF; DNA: TGTGCCAGCAGGACCGCGGGGGACGAGCAGTACTTC
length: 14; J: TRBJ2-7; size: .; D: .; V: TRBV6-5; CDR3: CACGTGGVPYEQYF; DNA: TGTGCCTGCGGAACGGGGGGCGTCCCCTACGAGCAGTACTTC
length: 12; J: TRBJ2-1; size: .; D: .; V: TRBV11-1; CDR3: CASSLAVNEQFF; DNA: TGTGCCAGCAGCTTAGCTGTCAATGAGCAGTTCTTC